The T cell receptor (beta chain) under discussion was sequenced for a study of control samples from healthy donors and cancer patients. The germline CDR1 and CDR2 sequences are MNHEY and SMNVEV (reference sequence). CDR3 length: 16 residues. With 0 bases removed from V and 0 bases from J, the gap between germline ends came to 12 bases. Method: immunoSEQ multiplex PCR; TCRdb's copy keeps in-frame clones and lacks some. The table lists over 120,000 clones, just under 95% of them singletons, with approximately 14% in the top ten. In its sample, this clone was seen a few times. This TCR was recovered from a man in his fifties or sixties with colorectal cancer. Sequencing was carried out using PBMCs. The V and J genes are TRBV27 and TRBJ2-7; D might be TRBD1 or TRBD2, each matching 5 bases. CDR3: CASSLSLGDSSYEQYF. The CDR3 DNA sequence: TGTGCCAGCAGTTTATCCCTGGGGGATTCCTCCTACGAGCAGTACTTC.